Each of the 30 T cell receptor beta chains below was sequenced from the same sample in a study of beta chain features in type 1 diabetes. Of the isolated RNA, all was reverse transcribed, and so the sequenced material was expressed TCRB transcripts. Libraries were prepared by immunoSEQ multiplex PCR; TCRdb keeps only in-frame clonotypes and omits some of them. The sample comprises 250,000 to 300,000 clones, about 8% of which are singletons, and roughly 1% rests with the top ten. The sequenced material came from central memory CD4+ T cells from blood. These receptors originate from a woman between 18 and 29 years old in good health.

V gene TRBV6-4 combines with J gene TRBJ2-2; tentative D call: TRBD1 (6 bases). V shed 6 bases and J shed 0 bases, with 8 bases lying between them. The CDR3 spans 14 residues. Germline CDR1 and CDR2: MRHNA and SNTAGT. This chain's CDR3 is CASRQGTNTGELFF. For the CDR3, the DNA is TGTGCCAGCAGACAGGGTACGAACACCGGGGAGCTGTTTTTT.

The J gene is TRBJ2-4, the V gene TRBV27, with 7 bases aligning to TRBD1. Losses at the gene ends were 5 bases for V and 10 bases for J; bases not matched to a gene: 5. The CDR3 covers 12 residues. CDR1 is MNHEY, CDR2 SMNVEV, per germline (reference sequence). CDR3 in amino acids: CASSRYRGIQYF. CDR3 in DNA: TGTGCCAGCAGTCGATACAGGGGTATTCAGTACTTC.

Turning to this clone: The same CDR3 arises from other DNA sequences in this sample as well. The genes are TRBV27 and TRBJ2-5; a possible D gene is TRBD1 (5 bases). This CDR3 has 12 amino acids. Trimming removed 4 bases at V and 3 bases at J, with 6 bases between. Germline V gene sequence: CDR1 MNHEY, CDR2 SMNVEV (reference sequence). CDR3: CASSSREETQYF. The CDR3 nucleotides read TGTGCCAGCAGTTCCAGGGAAGAGACCCAGTACTTC.

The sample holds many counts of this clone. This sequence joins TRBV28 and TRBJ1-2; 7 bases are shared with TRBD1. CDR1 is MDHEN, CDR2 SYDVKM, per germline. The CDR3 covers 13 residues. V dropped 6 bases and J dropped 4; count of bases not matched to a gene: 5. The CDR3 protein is CASRPGTAYGYTF. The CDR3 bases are TGTGCCAGCAGACCCGGGACAGCCTATGGCTACACCTTC.

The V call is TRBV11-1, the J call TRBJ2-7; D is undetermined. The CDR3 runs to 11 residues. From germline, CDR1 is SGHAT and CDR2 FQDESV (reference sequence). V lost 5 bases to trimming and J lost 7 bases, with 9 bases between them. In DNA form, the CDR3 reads TGTGCCAGCAGCCACACTGAGGAGCAGTACTTC. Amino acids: CASSHTEEQYF.

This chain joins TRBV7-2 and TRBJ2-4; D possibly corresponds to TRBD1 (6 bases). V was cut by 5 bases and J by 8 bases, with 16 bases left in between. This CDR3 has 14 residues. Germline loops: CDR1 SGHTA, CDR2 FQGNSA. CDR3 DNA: TGTGCCAGCAGCCGCTTACAGGGACGCGACATTCAGTACTTC. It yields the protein CASSRLQGRDIQYF.

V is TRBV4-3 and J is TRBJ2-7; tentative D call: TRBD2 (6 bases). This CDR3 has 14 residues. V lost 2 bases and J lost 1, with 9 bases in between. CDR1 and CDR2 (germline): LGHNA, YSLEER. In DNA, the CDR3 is TGCGCCAGCAGCCAACTAAGCGGGTCCTACGAGCAGTACTTC. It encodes CASSQLSGSYEQYF.

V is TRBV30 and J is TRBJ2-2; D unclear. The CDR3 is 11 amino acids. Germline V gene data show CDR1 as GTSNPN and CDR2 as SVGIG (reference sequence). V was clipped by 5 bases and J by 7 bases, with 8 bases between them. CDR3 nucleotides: TGTGCCTGGGACTCGTTCGGGGAGCTGTTTTTT. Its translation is CAWDSFGELFF.

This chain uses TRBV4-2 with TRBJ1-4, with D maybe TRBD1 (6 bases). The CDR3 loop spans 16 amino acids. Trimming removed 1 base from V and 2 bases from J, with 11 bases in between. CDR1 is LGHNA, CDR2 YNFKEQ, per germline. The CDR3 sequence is CASSQAEQGTNEKLFF. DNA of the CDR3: TGTGCCAGCAGCCAAGCGGAACAGGGCACTAATGAAAAACTGTTTTTT.

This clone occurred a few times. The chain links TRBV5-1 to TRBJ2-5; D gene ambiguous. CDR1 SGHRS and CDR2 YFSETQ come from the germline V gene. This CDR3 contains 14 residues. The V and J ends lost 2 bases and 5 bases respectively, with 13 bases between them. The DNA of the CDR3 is TGCGCCAGCAGCTTTGAGTTGGCTGGGGAGACCCAGTACTTC. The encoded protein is CASSFELAGETQYF.

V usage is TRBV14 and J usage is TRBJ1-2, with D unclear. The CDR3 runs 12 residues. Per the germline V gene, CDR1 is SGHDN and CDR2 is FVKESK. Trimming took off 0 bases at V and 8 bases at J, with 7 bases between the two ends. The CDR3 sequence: CASSQDLRGYTF. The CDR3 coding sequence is TGTGCCAGCAGCCAAGATTTGAGAGGCTACACCTTC.

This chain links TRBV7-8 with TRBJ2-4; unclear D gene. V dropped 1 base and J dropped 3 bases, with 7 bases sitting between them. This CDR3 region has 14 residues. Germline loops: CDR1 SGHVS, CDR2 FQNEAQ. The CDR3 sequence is CASSLGASKNIQYF. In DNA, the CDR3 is TGTGCCAGCAGCTTAGGTGCTAGCAAAAACATTCAGTACTTC.

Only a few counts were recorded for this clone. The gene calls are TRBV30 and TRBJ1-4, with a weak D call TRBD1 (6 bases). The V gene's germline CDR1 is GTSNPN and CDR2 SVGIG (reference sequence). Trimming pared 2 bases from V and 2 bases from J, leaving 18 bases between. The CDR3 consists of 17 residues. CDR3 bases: TGTGCCTGGAGTCCCCGGGGGTTGGGGGCCACTAATGAAAAACTGTTTTTT. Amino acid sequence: CAWSPRGLGATNEKLFF.

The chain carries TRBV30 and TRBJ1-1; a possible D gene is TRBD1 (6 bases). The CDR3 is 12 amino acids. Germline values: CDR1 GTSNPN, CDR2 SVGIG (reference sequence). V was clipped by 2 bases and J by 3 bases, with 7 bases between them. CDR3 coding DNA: TGTGCCTGGAGTAGGGGGGACACTGAAGCTTTCTTT. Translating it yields CAWSRGDTEAFF.

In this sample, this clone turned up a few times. CDR3 sequence (DNA): TGTGCCAGCAGGGGCGAGGAGACCCAGTACTTC. Translated, it gives CASRGEETQYF. The chain has TRBV2 and TRBJ2-5; D remains unclear. Germline CDR1 is SNHLY and CDR2 is FYNNEI. Trimming removed 6 bases from V and 5 bases from J, with 7 bases in between. The CDR3 runs to 11 residues.

DNA for the CDR3: TGTGCCAGCGGGCAGGCCGGAGATACGCAGTATTTT. It specifies CASGQAGDTQYF. The gene calls are TRBV18 and TRBJ2-3; D gene uncertain. In germline, CDR1 is KGHSH, CDR2 LQKENI. This CDR3 contains 12 residues. Trimming cost V 8 bases and J 5 bases, with 11 bases left between them.

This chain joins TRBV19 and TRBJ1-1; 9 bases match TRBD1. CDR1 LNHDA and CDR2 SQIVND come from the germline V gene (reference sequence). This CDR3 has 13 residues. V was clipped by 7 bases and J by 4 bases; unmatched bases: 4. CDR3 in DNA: TGTGCCAGTAACACAGGGGGCAGCACTGAAGCTTTCTTT. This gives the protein CASNTGGSTEAFF.

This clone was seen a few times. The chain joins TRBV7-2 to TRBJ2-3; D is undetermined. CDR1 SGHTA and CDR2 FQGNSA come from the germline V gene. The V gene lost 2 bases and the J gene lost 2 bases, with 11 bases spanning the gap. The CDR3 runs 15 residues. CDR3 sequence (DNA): TGTGCCAGCAGCTTATCCACGAAGCTCACAGATACGCAGTATTTT. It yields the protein CASSLSTKLTDTQYF.

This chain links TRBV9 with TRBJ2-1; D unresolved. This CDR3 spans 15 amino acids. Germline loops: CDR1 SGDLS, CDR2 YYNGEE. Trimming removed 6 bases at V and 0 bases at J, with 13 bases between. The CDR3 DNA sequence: TGTGCCAGCACGCCCGACTTGTACTCCTACAATGAGCAGTTCTTC. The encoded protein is CASTPDLYSYNEQFF.

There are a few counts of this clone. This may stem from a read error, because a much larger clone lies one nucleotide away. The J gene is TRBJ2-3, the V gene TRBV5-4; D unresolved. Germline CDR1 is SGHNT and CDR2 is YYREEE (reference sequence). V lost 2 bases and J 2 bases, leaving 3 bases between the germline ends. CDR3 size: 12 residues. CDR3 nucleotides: TGTGCCAGCAGCTTTTACACAGATACGCAGTATTTT. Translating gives CASSFYTDTQYF.

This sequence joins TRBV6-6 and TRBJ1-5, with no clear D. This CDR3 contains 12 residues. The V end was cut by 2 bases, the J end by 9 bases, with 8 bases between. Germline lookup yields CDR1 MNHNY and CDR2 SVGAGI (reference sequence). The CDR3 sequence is CASSYGEGPQHF. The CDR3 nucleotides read TGTGCCAGCAGTTACGGGGAGGGGCCCCAGCATTTT.

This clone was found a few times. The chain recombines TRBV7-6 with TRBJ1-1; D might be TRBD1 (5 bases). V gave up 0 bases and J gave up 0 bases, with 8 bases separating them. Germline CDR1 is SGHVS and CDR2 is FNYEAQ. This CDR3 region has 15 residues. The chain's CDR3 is CASSLAPGMNTEAFF. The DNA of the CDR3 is TGTGCCAGCAGCTTAGCTCCAGGGATGAACACTGAAGCTTTCTTT.

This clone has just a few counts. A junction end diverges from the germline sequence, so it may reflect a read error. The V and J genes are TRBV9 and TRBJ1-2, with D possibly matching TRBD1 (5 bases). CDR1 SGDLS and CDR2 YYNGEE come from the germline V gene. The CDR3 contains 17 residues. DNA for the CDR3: TGTGCCAGCAGCGAATCAAGTAACCTGGGACGAAACGCCGATCATCCCTTC. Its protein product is CASSESSNLGRNADHPF.

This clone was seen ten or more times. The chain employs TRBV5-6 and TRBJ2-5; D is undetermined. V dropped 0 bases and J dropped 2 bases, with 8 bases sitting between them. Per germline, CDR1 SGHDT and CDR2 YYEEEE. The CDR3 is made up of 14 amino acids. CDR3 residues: CASSLVQTQETQYF. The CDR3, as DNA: TGTGCCAGCAGCTTGGTACAGACTCAAGAGACCCAGTACTTC. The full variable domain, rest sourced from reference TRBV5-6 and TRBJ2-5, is DAGVTQSPTHLIKTRGQQVTLRCSPKSGHDTVSWYQQALGQGPQFIFQYYEEEERQRGNFPDRFSGHQFPNYSSELNVNALLLGDSALYLCASSLVQTQETQYFGPGTRLLVL.

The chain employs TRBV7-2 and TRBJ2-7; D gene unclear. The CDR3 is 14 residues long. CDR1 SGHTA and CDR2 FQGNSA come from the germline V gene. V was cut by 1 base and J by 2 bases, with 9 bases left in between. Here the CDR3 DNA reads TGTGCCAGCAGCTTAGGGGGTAACCCCTACGAGCAGTACTTC. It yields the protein CASSLGGNPYEQYF. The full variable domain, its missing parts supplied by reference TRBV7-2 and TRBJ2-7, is GAGVSQSPSNKVTEKGKDVELRCDPISGHTALYWYRQSLGQGLEFLIYFQGNSAPDKSGLPSDRFSAERTGGSVSTLTIQRTQQEDSAVYLCASSLGGNPYEQYFGPGTRLTVT.

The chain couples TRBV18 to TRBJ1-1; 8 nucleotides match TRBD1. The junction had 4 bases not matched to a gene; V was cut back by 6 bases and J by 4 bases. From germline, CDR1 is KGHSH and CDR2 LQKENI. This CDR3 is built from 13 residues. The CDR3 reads CASSGGQGTEAFF. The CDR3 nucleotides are TGTGCCAGCTCGGGAGGACAGGGCACTGAAGCTTTCTTT.

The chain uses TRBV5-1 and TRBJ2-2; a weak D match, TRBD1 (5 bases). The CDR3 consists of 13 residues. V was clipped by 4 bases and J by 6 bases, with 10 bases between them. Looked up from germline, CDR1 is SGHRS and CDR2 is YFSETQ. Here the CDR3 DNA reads TGCGCCAGCAGCCCGTCACAGGCCGGGGAGCTGTTTTTT. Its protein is CASSPSQAGELFF.

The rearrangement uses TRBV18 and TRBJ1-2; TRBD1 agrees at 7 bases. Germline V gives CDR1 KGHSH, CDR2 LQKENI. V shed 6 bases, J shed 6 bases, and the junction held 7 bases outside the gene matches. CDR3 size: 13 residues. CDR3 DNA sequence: TGTGCCAGCTCCGGGACAGCTGTTAATGGCTACACCTTC. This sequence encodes CASSGTAVNGYTF. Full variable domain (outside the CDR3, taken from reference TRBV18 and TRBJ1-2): NAGVMQNPRHLVRRRGQEARLRCSPMKGHSHVYWYRQLPEEGLKFMVYLQKENIIDESGMPKERFSAEFPKEGPSILRIQQVVRGDSAAYFCASSGTAVNGYTFGSGTRLTVV.

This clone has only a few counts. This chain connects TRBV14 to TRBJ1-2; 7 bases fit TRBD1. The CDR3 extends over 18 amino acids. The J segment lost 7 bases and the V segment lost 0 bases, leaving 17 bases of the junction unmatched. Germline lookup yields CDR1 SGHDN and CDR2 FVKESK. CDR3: CASSQEYGTALRPGGYTF. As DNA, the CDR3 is TGTGCCAGCAGCCAAGAATACGGGACAGCCCTTCGGCCTGGTGGCTACACCTTC.

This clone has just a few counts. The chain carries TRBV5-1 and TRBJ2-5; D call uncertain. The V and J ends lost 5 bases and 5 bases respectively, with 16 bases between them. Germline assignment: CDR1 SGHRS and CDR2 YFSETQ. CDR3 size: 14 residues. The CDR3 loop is CASRVAATLETQYF. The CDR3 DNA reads TGCGCCAGCAGGGTCGCGGCCACGCTGGAGACCCAGTACTTC.